The clone carrying this T cell receptor (beta chain) was seen at least ten times. The antigen is undetermined. Scientists made TCR beta libraries using quantitative 5'-RACE with molecular barcodes. From the 5' RACE reads, TCRdb called clonotypes with MiXCR, one entry per CDR3 protein. Of a few hundred thousand distinct CDR3 sequences detected, over 9.5% appear once; the ten largest clones hold approximately 20%. Germline V gene lookup returns CDR1 SGHRS and CDR2 YFSETQ. The junction had 7 bases not matched to a gene; V was cut back by 6 bases and J by 3 bases. CDR3 size: 15 residues. The entry originates in a study of CD8 T cells in ankylosing spondylitis. Findings and limits, study-wide: Disease-linked clones bore a CD8+ phenotype and were relatively rare in peripheral blood. What appeared characteristic of ankylosing spondylitis blood was a TCR beta motif of several highly homologous variants. Significantly higher representation of disease-linked clones was reported for matched ankylosing spondylitis synovial fluid.

The origin of this receptor is a male donor with ankylosing spondylitis or in good health (not recorded which). The sample was blood, either unsorted or a sorted T cell fraction (not recorded which). The chain couples TRBV5-1 to TRBJ2-2, with 8 bases fitting TRBD1. The CDR3 sequence is CASTRTGSDTGELFF. The DNA of the CDR3 is TGCGCCAGCACCCGGACAGGGTCGGACACCGGGGAGCTGTTTTTT.